These T cell receptor beta chains were read from a single sample in a study of CD8+ T cells in alopecia areata. Clones were read by immunoSEQ multiplex PCR, and TCRdb kept only the in-frame ones, dropping some. This table has 150,000 to 200,000 clones, 63% appearing once. The sequences come from CD4+ T cells sorted from blood, collected at week 0. These receptors were collected from a human donor with alopecia areata. CDR3s include the opening cysteine and the closing phenylalanine or tryptophan. Fields, in order: clone size, D gene, J gene, V gene, CDR3 DNA, CDR3 protein. The D gene is left open where the match is weak. Clone size is given for some rows only: seen once, a few or many times, or a class if the clone is expanded.

.,TRBD1,TRBJ1-5,TRBV29-1,TGCAGCGTTGCGACAGGGGGCCATAATCAGCCCCAGCATTTT,CSVATGGHNQPQHF
.,TRBD1,TRBJ2-7,TRBV7-2,TGTGCCAGCAGTTCAGCCGGGACAGGGGACTACGAGCAGTACTTC,CASSSAGTGDYEQYF
.,.,TRBJ1-5,TRBV19,TGTGCCAGTAGTATTACGGATAGCAATCAGCCCCAGCATTTT,CASSITDSNQPQHF
.,.,TRBJ1-4,TRBV30,TGTGCCTCCGGAGGGGGGAATGAAAAACTGTTTTTT,CASGGGNEKLFF
.,TRBD1,TRBJ1-1,TRBV29-1,TGCAGCACCCGGACAGGGGGCACTGAAGCTTTCTTT,CSTRTGGTEAFF
few,TRBD1,TRBJ2-7,TRBV2,TGTGCCAGCAGTTTTGACGGGACAGGGGTTTACGAGCAGTACTTC,CASSFDGTGVYEQYF
.,.,TRBJ2-5,TRBV30,TGTGCCTGGAGTAAAAGGTTGCCAGTCACAGAGACCCAGTACTTC,CAWSKRLPVTETQYF
.,.,TRBJ2-7,TRBV4-3,TGCGCCAGCAGCCAAGGCCCAGGGAGCGGGCAGTACTTC,CASSQGPGSGQYF
.,.,TRBJ2-7,TRBV28,TGTGCCAGCAGTTTATCAGGGAACAGCTACGAGCAGTACTTC,CASSLSGNSYEQYF
many,.,TRBJ1-4,TRBV7-2,TGTGCCAGCAGCGGCCCGACAGGCCGGGTCGATGAAAAACTGTTTTTT,CASSGPTGRVDEKLFF
.,.,TRBJ1-4,TRBV30,TGTGCCTGGAGTGCTACAGGATATGCAACTAATGAAAAACTGTTTTTT,CAWSATGYATNEKLFF
.,.,TRBJ2-1,TRBV30,TGTGCCTGGAGTCAATTACTGGCGGGACCCAATGAGCAGTTCTTC,CAWSQLLAGPNEQFF
once,TRBD1,TRBJ2-1,TRBV7-3,TGTGCCAGCAGCGAACAAGGGGGCGCTTTTGATGAGCAGTTCTTC,CASSEQGGAFDEQFF
.,.,TRBJ2-1,TRBV5-1,TGCGCCAGCAGCTTGGCAGGCGGGGAGCAGTTCTTC,CASSLAGGEQFF
.,.,TRBJ1-5,TRBV7-2,TGTGCCAGCAGTCAGGGGTCCGGGACACAACTCAATCAGCCCCAGCATTTT,CASSQGSGTQLNQPQHF
.,TRBD1,TRBJ2-3,TRBV2,TGTGCCAGCAGTGTGGACAGGGGATCAGATACGCAGTATTTT,CASSVDRGSDTQYF
.,.,TRBJ2-1,TRBV5-1,TGCGCCAGCAGCCCAGCCGAGACAATCAATAAGTTCTTC,CASSPAETINKFF
.,.,TRBJ2-2,TRBV9,TGTGCCAGCAGCGTAGGCTTATCCCAAGGCACCGGGGAGCTGTTTTTT,CASSVGLSQGTGELFF
.,.,TRBJ2-5,TRBV7-2,TGTGCCAGCAGCCTGGGAGCCAGGGAGACCCAGTACTTC,CASSLGARETQYF
.,.,TRBJ2-7,TRBV28,TGTGCCATTTCACAGGGCTACGAGCAGTACTTC,CAISQGYEQYF
.,.,TRBJ2-5,TRBV30,TGTGCCTGGAGCCCCGGCGGGGGCTGGGAAGAGACCCAGTACTTC,CAWSPGGGWEETQYF
.,.,TRBJ2-3,TRBV7-2,TGTGCCAGCAGCTTAGCGGGGCGAAGCACAGATACGCAGTATTTT,CASSLAGRSTDTQYF
.,.,TRBJ1-5,TRBV7-2,TGTGCCAGCAGCCCGGAGGTAATCAGCAATCAGCCCCAGCATTTT,CASSPEVISNQPQHF
.,.,TRBJ1-5,TRBV2,TGTGCCACCCGTCCGACAGCTAGCAATCAGCCCCAGCATTTT,CATRPTASNQPQHF
few,.,TRBJ2-5,TRBV29-1,TGCAGCGTTGAACAGACCCAAGAGACCCAGTACTTC,CSVEQTQETQYF
.,.,TRBJ2-3,TRBV30,TGTGCCTGGAGGCGCGGACTTAGCACAGATACGCAGTATTTT,CAWRRGLSTDTQYF
few,.,TRBJ1-1,TRBV29-1,TGCAGCGTTGAATCCGGGAGGGGAACTGAAGCTTTCTTT,CSVESGRGTEAFF
once,.,TRBJ1-2,TRBV25-1,TGTGCCAGCAGTGCTAGGACCGGGACTAACTATGGCTACACCTTC,CASSARTGTNYGYTF
once,.,TRBJ2-1,TRBV6-6,TGTGCCAGCACCAACCCCGAAGCTAAGCAGTTCTTC,CASTNPEAKQFF
.,.,TRBJ2-1,TRBV28,TGTGCCAGCAGTTTATCTCGGCAGGGAGAGCAGTTCTTC,CASSLSRQGEQFF
.,.,TRBJ2-1,TRBV14,TGTGCCAGCAGCCAAGATCTGGGGTTGTATGAGCAGTTCTTC,CASSQDLGLYEQFF
few,.,TRBJ2-4,TRBV6-1,TGTGCCAGCAGTGAAGCGCTTCGAGCCAAAAACATTCAGTACTTC,CASSEALRAKNIQYF
.,TRBD1,TRBJ2-7,TRBV10-3,TGTGCCATCAGGCCCCGGGACAGGGGGCCCTACGAGCAGTACTTC,CAIRPRDRGPYEQYF
.,.,TRBJ1-2,TRBV30,TGTGCCTGGACTACAGGGAGCAGGGGCTACACCTTC,CAWTTGSRGYTF
.,.,TRBJ2-3,TRBV11-2,TGTGCCAGCAGCTTAGACGGGGTCTTCCCTTATACGCAGTATTTT,CASSLDGVFPYTQYF
.,.,TRBJ2-5,TRBV10-3,TGTGCCATCAGTGAGTCCCCAGCAGGGGCGGTGGGAGAGACCCAGTACTTC,CAISESPAGAVGETQYF
.,TRBD1,TRBJ2-2,TRBV25-1,TGTGCCAGCAGAGCTACGGGACAGGCCGTCCCCGGGGAGCTGTTTTTT,CASRATGQAVPGELFF
.,TRBD1,TRBJ1-5,TRBV19,TGTGCCAGTAGCGGCCGAGACAGGGGGTACAATCAGCCCCAGCATTTT,CASSGRDRGYNQPQHF
few,.,TRBJ2-5,TRBV29-1,TGCAGCGTCCTTCAATACCAAGAGACCCAGTACTTC,CSVLQYQETQYF
.,.,TRBJ2-6,TRBV10-3,TGTGCCATCAGTCTTGGGGCCAACGTCCTGACTTTC,CAISLGANVLTF
.,.,TRBJ1-1,TRBV5-1,TGCGCCAGCAGCTTGGAATTGGGGGCGGCCGAACTTGAAGCTTTCTTT,CASSLELGAAELEAFF
.,TRBD1,TRBJ2-5,TRBV19,TGTGCCAGTAGTGGACAGGGAGGAGAAGAGACCCAGTACTTC,CASSGQGGEETQYF
.,.,TRBJ1-5,TRBV30,TGTGCCTGGAGTCTCCGTCAGGGGAAAAATCAGCCCCAGCATTTT,CAWSLRQGKNQPQHF
.,.,TRBJ1-2,TRBV5-6,TGTGCCAGCACCTTGACCCCCGTAGGGGCCCTAAACTATGGCTACACCTTC,CASTLTPVGALNYGYTF
.,.,TRBJ2-1,TRBV30,TGTGCCTGGAGTGTACCGTCCGGGGATGAGCAGTTCTTC,CAWSVPSGDEQFF
.,.,TRBJ2-7,TRBV6-5,TGTGCCAGCAGTAAACAGGGCAACTACGACGAGCAGTACTTC,CASSKQGNYDEQYF
once,.,TRBJ1-1,TRBV7-2,TGTGCCAGCAGCTTAGCGGGGGGCCTCGCTGAAGCTTTCTTT,CASSLAGGLAEAFF
once,.,TRBJ1-2,TRBV30,TGTGCCTGGAGTGGAACCCCCACGGGATCTAACTATGGCTACACCTTC,CAWSGTPTGSNYGYTF
.,.,TRBJ2-5,TRBV4-1,TGCGCCAGCAGCCCTACTGGGGGGCCGGAGAAAGAGACCCAGTACTTC,CASSPTGGPEKETQYF
.,TRBD2,TRBJ2-5,TRBV6-5,TGTGCCAGCAGCTCCTTAGCGGGGGGGCGAGAGACCCAGTACTTC,CASSSLAGGRETQYF
.,.,TRBJ2-1,TRBV5-1,TGCGCCGGCGCACTGGGGGGCGTGGACAATGAGCAGTTCTTC,CAGALGGVDNEQFF
.,.,TRBJ2-7,TRBV7-3,TGTGCCAGCAGTCCCTTACCCCGACTAGTCCTGAGCTCCTACGAGCAGTACTTC,CASSPLPRLVLSSYEQYF